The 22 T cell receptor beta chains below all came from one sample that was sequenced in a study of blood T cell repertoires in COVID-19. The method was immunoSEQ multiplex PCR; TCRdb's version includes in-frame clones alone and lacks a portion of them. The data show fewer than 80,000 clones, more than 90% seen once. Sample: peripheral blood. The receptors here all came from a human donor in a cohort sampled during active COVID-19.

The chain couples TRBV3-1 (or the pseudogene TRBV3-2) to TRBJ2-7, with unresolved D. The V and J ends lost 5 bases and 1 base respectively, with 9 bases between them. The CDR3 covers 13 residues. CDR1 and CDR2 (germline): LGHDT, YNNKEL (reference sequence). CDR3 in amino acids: CASSSFGSYEQYF. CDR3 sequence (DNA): TGTGCCAGCAGCTCCTTCGGGTCCTACGAGCAGTACTTC.

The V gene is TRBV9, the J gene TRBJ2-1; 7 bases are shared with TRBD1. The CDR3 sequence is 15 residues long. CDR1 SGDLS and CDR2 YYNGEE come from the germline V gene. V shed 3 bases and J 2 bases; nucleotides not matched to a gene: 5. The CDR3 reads CASSAGTAAYNEQFF. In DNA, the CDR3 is TGTGCCAGCAGCGCAGGGACAGCGGCCTACAATGAGCAGTTCTTC.

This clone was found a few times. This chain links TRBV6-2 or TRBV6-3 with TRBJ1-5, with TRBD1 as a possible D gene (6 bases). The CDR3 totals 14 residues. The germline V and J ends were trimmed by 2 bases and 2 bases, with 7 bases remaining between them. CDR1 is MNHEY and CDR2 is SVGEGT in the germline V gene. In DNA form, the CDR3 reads TGTGCCAGCAGTTACGGGGGCGGCAATCAGCCCCAGCATTTT. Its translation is CASSYGGGNQPQHF.

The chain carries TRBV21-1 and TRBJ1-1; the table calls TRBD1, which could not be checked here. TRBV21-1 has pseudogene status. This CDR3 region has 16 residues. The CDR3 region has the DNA TGTGCCAGCAGCCGAGGCACAGGGGAATTGAACACTGAAGCTTTCTTT. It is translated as CASSRGTGELNTEAFF.

In DNA, the CDR3 is TGCGCCAGCAGCCAGCTCGGGAGGAACAATGAGCAGTTCTTC. Residues: CASSQLGRNNEQFF. V gene TRBV4-3 combines with J gene TRBJ2-1, with TRBD2 matching over 7 bases. From germline, CDR1 is LGHNA and CDR2 YSLEER. V trimming: 3 bases; J trimming: 5 bases; junction bases outside the gene matches: 4. This CDR3 contains 14 residues.

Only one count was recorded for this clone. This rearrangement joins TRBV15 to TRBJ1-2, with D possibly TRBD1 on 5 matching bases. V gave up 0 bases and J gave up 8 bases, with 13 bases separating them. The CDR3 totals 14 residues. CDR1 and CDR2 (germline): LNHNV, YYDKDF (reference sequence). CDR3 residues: CATSRDGAGWGYTF. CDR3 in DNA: TGTGCCACCAGCAGAGATGGGGCAGGGTGGGGCTACACCTTC.

The CDR3 DNA reads TGTGCCAGCAGACTCAGCTGGGACGGCGGGGGGTCTTCATTTGGCTACACCTTC. Translated: CASRLSWDGGGSSFGYTF. V is TRBV28 and J is TRBJ1-2; TRBD1 is a possible D gene (5 bases). Between the trimmed V and J ends, which lost 6 bases and 7 bases, there was a span of 30 bases. The CDR3 has 18 residues. From germline, CDR1 is MDHEN and CDR2 SYDVKM.

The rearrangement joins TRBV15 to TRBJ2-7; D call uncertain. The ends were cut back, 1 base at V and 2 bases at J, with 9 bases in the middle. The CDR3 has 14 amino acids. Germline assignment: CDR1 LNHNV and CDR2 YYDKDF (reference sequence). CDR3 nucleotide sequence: TGTGCCACCAGCAGAGGTAGTATCACCTACGAGCAGTACTTC. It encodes CATSRGSITYEQYF.

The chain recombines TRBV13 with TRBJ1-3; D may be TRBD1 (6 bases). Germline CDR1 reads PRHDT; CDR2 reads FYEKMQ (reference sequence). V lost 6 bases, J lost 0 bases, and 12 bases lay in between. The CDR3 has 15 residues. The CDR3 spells CASRQGLVSGNTIYF. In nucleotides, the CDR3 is TGTGCCAGCAGACAGGGTTTGGTCTCTGGAAACACCATATATTTT.

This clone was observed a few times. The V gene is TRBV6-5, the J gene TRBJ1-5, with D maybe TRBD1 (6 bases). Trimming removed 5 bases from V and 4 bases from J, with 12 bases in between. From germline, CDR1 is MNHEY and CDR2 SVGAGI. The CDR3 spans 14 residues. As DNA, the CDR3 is TGTGCCAGCAGTAACCGGGACAAGAATCAGCCCCAGCATTTT. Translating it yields CASSNRDKNQPQHF.

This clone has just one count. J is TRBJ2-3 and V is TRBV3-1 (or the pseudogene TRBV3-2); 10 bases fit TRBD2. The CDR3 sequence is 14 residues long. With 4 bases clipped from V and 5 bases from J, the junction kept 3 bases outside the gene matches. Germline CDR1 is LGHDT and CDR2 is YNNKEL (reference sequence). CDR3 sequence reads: CASSPSGGGDTQYF. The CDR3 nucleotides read TGTGCCAGCAGCCCCAGCGGGGGGGGAGATACGCAGTATTTT.

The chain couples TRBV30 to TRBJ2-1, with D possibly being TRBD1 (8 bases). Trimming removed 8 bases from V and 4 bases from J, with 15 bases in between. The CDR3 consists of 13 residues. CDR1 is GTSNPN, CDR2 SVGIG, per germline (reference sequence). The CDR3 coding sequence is TGTGCCAGCGGGACAGGCCTTTACAATGAGCAGTTCTTC. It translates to CASGTGLYNEQFF.

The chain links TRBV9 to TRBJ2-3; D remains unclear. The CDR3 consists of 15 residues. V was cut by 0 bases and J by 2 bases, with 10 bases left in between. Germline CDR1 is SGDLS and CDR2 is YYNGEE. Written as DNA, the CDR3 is TGTGCCAGCAGCGTAGGTCTCCCCCCCACAGATACGCAGTATTTT. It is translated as CASSVGLPPTDTQYF.

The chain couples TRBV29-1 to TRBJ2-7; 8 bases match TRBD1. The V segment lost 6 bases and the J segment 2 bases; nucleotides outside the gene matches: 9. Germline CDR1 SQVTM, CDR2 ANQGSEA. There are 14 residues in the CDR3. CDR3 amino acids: CSVARGQGPYEQYF. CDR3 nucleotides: TGCAGCGTAGCCCGCGGACAGGGCCCCTACGAGCAGTACTTC.

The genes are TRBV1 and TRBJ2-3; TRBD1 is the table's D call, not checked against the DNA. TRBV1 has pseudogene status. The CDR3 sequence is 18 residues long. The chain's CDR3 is CTSSLTRQWGFDTDTQYF. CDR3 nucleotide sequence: TGCACCAGCAGCCTCACACGACAGTGGGGTTTTGACACAGATACGCAGTATTTT.

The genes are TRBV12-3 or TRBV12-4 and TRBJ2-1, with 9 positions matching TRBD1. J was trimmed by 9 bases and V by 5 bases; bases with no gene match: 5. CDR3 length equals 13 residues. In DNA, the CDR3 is TGTGCCAGCAGTCCCGGGACAGGGTTTGAGCAGTTCTTC. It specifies CASSPGTGFEQFF.

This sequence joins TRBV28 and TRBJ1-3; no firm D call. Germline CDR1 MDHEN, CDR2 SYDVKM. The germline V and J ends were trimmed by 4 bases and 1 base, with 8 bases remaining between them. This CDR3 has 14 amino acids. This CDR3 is CASSSELSGNTIYF. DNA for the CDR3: TGTGCCAGCAGTTCCGAGCTTTCTGGAAACACCATATATTTT.

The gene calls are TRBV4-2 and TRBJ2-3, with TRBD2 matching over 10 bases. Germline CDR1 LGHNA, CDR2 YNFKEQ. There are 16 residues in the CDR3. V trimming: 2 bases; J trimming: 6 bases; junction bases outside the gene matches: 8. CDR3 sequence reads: CASSQLGAGGVDTQYF. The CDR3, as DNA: TGTGCCAGCAGCCAATTAGGAGCGGGGGGGGTGGATACGCAGTATTTT.

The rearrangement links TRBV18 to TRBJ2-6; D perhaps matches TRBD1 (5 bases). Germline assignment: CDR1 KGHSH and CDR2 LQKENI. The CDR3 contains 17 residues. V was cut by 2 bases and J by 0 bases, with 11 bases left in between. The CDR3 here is CASSPSAGSSGANVLTF. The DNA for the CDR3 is TGTGCCAGCTCACCATCAGCAGGGTCCTCTGGGGCCAACGTCCTGACTTTC.

The CDR3 loop is CASSQGTGPGMNTEAFF. DNA for the CDR3: TGCGCCAGCAGCCAGGGGACAGGGCCGGGAATGAACACTGAAGCTTTCTTT. The rearrangement links TRBV4-1 to TRBJ1-1; 9 positions match TRBD1. This CDR3 comprises 17 residues. Germline V gene data show CDR1 as MGHRA and CDR2 as YSYEKL. J lost 0 bases, V lost 3 bases, and 8 bases had no gene match.

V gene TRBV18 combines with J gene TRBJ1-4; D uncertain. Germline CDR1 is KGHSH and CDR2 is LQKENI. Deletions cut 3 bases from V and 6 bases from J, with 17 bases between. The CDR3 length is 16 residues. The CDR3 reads CASSPQSRRVDEKLFF. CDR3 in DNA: TGTGCCAGCTCACCCCAGTCGCGGAGGGTAGATGAAAAACTGTTTTTT.

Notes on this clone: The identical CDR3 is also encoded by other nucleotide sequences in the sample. The CDR3 reads CASSLSVSGNTIYF. In DNA form, the CDR3 reads TGCGCCAGCAGCTTATCAGTCTCTGGAAACACCATATATTTT. V gene TRBV5-1 combines with J gene TRBJ1-3; no clear D gene. The germline CDR1 and CDR2 sequences are SGHRS and YFSETQ. The CDR3 is made up of 14 amino acids. Trimming took off 2 bases at V and 0 bases at J, with 6 bases between the two ends.